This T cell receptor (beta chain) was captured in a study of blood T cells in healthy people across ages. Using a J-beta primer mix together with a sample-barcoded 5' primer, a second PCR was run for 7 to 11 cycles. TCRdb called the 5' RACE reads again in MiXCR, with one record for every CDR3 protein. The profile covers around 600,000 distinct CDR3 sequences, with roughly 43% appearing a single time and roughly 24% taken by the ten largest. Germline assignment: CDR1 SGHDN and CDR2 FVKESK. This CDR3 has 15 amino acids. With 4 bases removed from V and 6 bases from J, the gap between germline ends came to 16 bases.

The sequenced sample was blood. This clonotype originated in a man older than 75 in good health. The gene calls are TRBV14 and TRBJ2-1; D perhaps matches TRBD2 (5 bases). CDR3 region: CASSLWRTNPNEQFF. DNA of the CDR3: TGTGCCAGCAGCCTATGGAGGACCAACCCCAATGAGCAGTTCTTC.